A single sample is the source of the 5 T cell receptor beta chains below, sequenced in a study of blood T cell repertoires in COVID-19. Sequenced by immunoSEQ multiplex PCR; TCRdb stores in-frame clones only, minus some. The data hold about 150,000 clones, with more than 80% observed a single time. The sequenced sample consisted of peripheral blood. The receptors were gathered from a man between 65 and 85 years old with acute or convalescent COVID-19.

The chain couples TRBV5-6 to TRBJ2-5; 10 nucleotides align to TRBD1. In germline, CDR1 is SGHDT, CDR2 YYEEEE. The CDR3 has 16 residues. V trimming: 4 bases; J trimming: 1 base; junction bases outside the gene matches: 7. Here the CDR3 reads CASSPPGQGFQETQYF. The CDR3 coding sequence is TGTGCCAGCAGCCCGCCGGGACAGGGGTTCCAAGAGACCCAGTACTTC. Looking up the rest from reference TRBV5-6 and TRBJ2-5 gives the full variable domain: DAGVTQSPTHLIKTRGQQVTLRCSPKSGHDTVSWYQQALGQGPQFIFQYYEEEERQRGNFPDRFSGHQFPNYSSELNVNALLLGDSALYLCASSPPGQGFQETQYFGPGTRLLVL.

The chain links TRBV29-1 to TRBJ2-7; 7 bases agree with TRBD1. There are 13 residues in the CDR3. Trimming took 6 bases from V and 1 from J; bases not matched to a gene: 6. CDR1 and CDR2 from the germline V gene are SQVTM and ANQGSEA. CDR3 sequence (DNA): TGCAGCGTCACTGGGACAGCTTCCTACGAGCAGTACTTC. This codes for CSVTGTASYEQYF.

The chain recombines TRBV7-3 with TRBJ2-2, with D possibly TRBD1 on 7 matching bases. The CDR3 is made up of 17 amino acids. The V gene's germline CDR1 is SGHTA and CDR2 FQGTGA. Trimming stripped 0 bases from V and 3 bases from J, with 14 bases between. The CDR3 DNA follows: TGTGCCAGCAGCTTAACTTGGGGGGACAGTTACACCGGGGAGCTGTTTTTT. Encoded protein: CASSLTWGDSYTGELFF.

This chain uses TRBV7-9 with TRBJ1-5; D might be TRBD1 (6 bases). CDR3 length equals 15 residues. Germline assignment: CDR1 SEHNR and CDR2 FQNEAQ (reference sequence). V lost 4 bases, J lost 2 bases, and 12 bases lay in between. The DNA for the CDR3 is TGTGCCAGCAGCTCTTCACAGGGCGGCAATCAGCCCCAGCATTTT. It specifies CASSSSQGGNQPQHF.

In its sample, this clone was seen a few times. This chain uses TRBV9 with TRBJ2-5, with TRBD2 matching over 11 bases. This CDR3 contains 14 residues. Losses at the gene ends were 2 bases for V and 5 bases for J; bases not matched to a gene: 2. Germline-derived CDR1 and CDR2 are SGDLS and YYNGEE. Here the CDR3 reads CASSVTSGAETQYF. CDR3 in DNA: TGTGCCAGCAGCGTGACTAGCGGGGCTGAGACCCAGTACTTC.